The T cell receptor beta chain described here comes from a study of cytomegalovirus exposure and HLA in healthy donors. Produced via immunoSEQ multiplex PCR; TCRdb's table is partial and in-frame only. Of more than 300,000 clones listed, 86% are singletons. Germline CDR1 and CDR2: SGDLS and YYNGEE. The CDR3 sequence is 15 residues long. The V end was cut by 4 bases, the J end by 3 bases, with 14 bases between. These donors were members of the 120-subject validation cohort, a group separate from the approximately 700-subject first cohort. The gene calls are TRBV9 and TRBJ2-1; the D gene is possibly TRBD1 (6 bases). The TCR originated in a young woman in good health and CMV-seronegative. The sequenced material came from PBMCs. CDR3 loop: CASSSGTQYYNEQFF. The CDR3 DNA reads TGTGCCAGCAGCTCCGGGACACAATACTACAATGAGCAGTTCTTC.